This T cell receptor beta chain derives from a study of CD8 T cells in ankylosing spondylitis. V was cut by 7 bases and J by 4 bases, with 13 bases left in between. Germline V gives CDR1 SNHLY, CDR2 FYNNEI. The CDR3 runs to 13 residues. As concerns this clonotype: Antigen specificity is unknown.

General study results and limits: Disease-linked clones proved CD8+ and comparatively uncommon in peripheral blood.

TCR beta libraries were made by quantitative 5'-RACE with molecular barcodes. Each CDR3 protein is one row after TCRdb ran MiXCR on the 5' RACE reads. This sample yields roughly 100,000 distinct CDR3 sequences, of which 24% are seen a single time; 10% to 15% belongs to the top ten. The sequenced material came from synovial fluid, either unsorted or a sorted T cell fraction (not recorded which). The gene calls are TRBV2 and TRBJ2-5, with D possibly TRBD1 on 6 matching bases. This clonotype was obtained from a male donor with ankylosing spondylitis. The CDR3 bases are TGTGCCAGCACTCCGACAGGAGGAGAGACCCAGTACTTC. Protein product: CASTPTGGETQYF.